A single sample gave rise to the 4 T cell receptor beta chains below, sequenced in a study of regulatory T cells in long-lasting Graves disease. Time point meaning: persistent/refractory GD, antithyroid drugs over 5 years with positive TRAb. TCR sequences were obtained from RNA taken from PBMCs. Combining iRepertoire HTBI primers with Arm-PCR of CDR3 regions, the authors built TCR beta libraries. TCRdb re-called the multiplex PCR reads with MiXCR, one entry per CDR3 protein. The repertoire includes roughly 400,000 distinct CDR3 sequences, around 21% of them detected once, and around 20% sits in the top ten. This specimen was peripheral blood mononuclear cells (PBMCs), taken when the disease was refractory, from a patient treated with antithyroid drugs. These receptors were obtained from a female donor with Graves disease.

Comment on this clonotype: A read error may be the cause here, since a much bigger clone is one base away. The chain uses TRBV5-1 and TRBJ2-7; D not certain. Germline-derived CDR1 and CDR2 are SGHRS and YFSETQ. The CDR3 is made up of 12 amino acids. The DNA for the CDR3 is TGTGCCAGCAGCTGGACGGACTACGAGCAGTACTTC. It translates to CASSWTDYEQYF.

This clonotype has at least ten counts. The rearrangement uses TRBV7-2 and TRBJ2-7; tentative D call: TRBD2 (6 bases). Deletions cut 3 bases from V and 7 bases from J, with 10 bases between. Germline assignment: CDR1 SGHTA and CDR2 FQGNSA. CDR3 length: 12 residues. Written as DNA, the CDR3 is TGTGCCAGCAGCTTGGGGACTGGGGAGCAGTACTTC. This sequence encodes CASSLGTGEQYF.

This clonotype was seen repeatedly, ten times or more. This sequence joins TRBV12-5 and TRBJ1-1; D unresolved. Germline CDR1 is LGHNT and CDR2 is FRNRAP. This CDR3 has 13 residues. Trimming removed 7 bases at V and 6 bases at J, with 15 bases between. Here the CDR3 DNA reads TGTGCTAGTGCCGAAGAGCTTTATGCTGAAGCTTTCTTT. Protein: CASAEELYAEAFF.

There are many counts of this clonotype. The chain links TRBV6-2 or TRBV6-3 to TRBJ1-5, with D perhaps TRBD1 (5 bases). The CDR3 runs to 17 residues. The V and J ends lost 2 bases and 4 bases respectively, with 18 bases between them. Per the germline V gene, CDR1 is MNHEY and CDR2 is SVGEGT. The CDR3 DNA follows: TGTGCCAGCAGTTACCGGTCGGGCGAAGGGGAGAATCAGCCCCAGCATTTT. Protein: CASSYRSGEGENQPQHF.